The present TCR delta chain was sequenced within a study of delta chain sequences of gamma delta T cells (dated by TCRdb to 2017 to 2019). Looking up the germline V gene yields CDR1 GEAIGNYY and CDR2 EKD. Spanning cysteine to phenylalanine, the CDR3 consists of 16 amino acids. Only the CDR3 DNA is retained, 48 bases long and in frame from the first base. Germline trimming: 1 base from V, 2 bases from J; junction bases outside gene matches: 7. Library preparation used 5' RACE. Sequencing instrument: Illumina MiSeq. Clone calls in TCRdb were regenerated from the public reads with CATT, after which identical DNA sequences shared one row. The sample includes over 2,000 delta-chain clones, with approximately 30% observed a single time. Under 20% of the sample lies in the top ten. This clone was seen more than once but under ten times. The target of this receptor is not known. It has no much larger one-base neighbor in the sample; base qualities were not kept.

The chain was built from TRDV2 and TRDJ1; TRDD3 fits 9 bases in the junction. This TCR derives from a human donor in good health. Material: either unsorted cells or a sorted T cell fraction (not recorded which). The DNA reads TGTGCCTGTGACACTTTGACTGGGGGAGGTACCGATAAACTCATCTTT. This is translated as CACDTLTGGGTDKLIF.